Below, 25 T cell receptor beta chains from the same sample are listed, as sequenced in a study of blood T cell repertoires in COVID-19. Produced via immunoSEQ multiplex PCR; TCRdb's table is partial and in-frame only. Among 70,000 to 95,000 clones listed, more than 75% were seen once. What was sequenced was peripheral blood. The receptors were sampled from an elderly woman with active COVID-19.

The V gene is TRBV4-2, the J gene TRBJ1-4, with TRBD1 matching 9 bases. CDR1 and CDR2 (germline): LGHNA, YNFKEQ. The CDR3 is made up of 15 amino acids. J gave up 7 bases and V 3 bases, and 6 bases lay outside the gene matches. CDR3 sequence (DNA): TGTGCCAGCAGCCAGCGGACAGGGGTGGGTGAAAAACTGTTTTTT. This gives the protein CASSQRTGVGEKLFF.

The rearrangement joins TRBV6-1 to TRBJ2-7; D is unresolved. CDR3 length: 13 amino acids. CDR1 and CDR2 from the germline V gene are MNHNS and SASEGT. V lost 3 bases, J lost 2 bases, and 8 bases lay in between. CDR3 nucleotide sequence: TGTGCCAGCAGTGACCGAGTCCCCTACGAGCAGTACTTC. Protein product: CASSDRVPYEQYF.

This chain connects TRBV4-2 to TRBJ2-1, with 9 bases that match TRBD1. The V gene's germline CDR1 is LGHNA and CDR2 YNFKEQ. The CDR3 runs 15 residues. J was trimmed by 7 bases and V by 4 bases; bases with no gene match: 8. The CDR3 spells CASSLSGTGFNEQFF. The CDR3 DNA sequence: TGTGCCAGCAGCCTTTCCGGGACAGGGTTTAATGAGCAGTTCTTC.

The chain uses TRBV9 and TRBJ1-2; a possible D gene is TRBD1 (5 bases). The CDR3 consists of 13 residues. Trimming cost V 6 bases and J 2 bases, with 11 bases left between them. CDR1 and CDR2 (germline): SGDLS, YYNGEE. The CDR3 here is CASTRGDNYGYTF. CDR3 nucleotide sequence: TGTGCCAGCACCCGGGGGGACAACTATGGCTACACCTTC.

The V gene is TRBV29-1, the J gene TRBJ1-1; TRBD1 matches 9 bases. CDR1 is SQVTM and CDR2 is ANQGSEA in the germline V gene. CDR3 length equals 14 residues. The junction had 5 bases not matched to a gene; V was cut back by 6 bases and J by 0 bases. CDR3 sequence reads: CSVGTGRMNTEAFF. The CDR3 DNA is TGCAGCGTCGGGACAGGGCGCATGAACACTGAAGCTTTCTTT.

The V call is TRBV5-1, the J call TRBJ2-2; 7 bases fit TRBD1. Germline loops: CDR1 SGHRS, CDR2 YFSETQ. The CDR3 spans 17 residues. V shed 7 bases and J 1 base; nucleotides not matched to a gene: 13. CDR3 coding DNA: TGCGCCAGCCGAAAAACTAGGACAGGAGGGAACACCGGGGAGCTGTTTTTT. This gives the protein CASRKTRTGGNTGELFF.

V is TRBV11-2 and J is TRBJ2-7; TRBD2 matches at 8 bases. CDR1 and CDR2 from the germline V gene are SGHAT and FQNNGV. J lost 3 bases, V lost 2 bases, and 6 bases had no gene match. The CDR3 contains 15 residues. Here the CDR3 reads CASSLLPGLGYEQYF. The CDR3 nucleotides are TGTGCCAGCAGCTTACTTCCGGGACTAGGCTACGAGCAGTACTTC.

The rearrangement joins TRBV7-2 to TRBJ2-2, with TRBD1 matching over 8 bases. Per germline, CDR1 SGHTA and CDR2 FQGNSA. V was clipped by 5 bases and J by 5 bases; unmatched bases: 7. This CDR3 comprises 15 residues. The CDR3 loop is CASSPGQGGTGELFF. CDR3 coding DNA: TGTGCCAGCAGCCCTGGACAGGGTGGGACCGGGGAGCTGTTTTTT. Together with reference TRBV7-2 and TRBJ2-2, the CDR3 gives the full variable domain: GAGVSQSPSNKVTEKGKDVELRCDPISGHTALYWYRQSLGQGLEFLIYFQGNSAPDKSGLPSDRFSAERTGGSVSTLTIQRTQQEDSAVYLCASSPGQGGTGELFFGEGSRLTVL.

The chain employs TRBV6-5 and TRBJ2-7, with 11 bases aligning to TRBD2. V gave up 5 bases and J gave up 4 bases; unmatched junction bases: 4. Germline V CDR1 and CDR2: MNHEY, SVGAGI. The CDR3 contains 14 residues. The CDR3 DNA sequence: TGTGCCAGCAGTCGGACTAGCGGGTTGTACGAGCAGTACTTC. Its translation is CASSRTSGLYEQYF.

The J gene is TRBJ2-7, the V gene TRBV27, with TRBD1 matching over 9 bases. The germline V gene has CDR1 MNHEY and CDR2 SMNVEV (reference sequence). With 4 bases clipped from V and 7 bases from J, the junction kept 8 bases outside the gene matches. The CDR3 is made up of 14 amino acids. CDR3: CASSSDRGVGEQYF. The CDR3 nucleotides read TGTGCCAGCAGTTCGGACAGGGGAGTCGGGGAGCAGTACTTC.

CDR3 protein: CASSPQGNGIYEQYF. The CDR3 nucleotides read TGTGCCAGCAGCCCACAGGGGAATGGGATTTACGAGCAGTACTTC. The genes are TRBV7-9 and TRBJ2-7; 7 nucleotides match TRBD1. The CDR3 has 15 residues. Germline loops: CDR1 SEHNR, CDR2 FQNEAQ (reference sequence). Germline trimming cut 5 bases from V and 4 bases from J; bases unmatched to any gene: 11.

This sequence joins TRBV27 and TRBJ1-5, with 9 bases fitting TRBD1. The CDR3 has 16 residues. The junction had 10 bases not matched to a gene; V was cut back by 10 bases and J by 0 bases. CDR1 is MNHEY, CDR2 SMNVEV, per germline (reference sequence). CDR3 sequence: CATRDRDPYSNQPQHF. The CDR3 coding sequence is TGTGCCACCCGGGACAGGGATCCTTATAGCAATCAGCCCCAGCATTTT.

The V call is TRBV5-5, the J call TRBJ2-7; 8 bases align to TRBD2. V lost 4 bases, J lost 2 bases, and 8 bases stayed unmatched. The CDR3 is made up of 15 amino acids. Germline-derived CDR1 and CDR2 are SGHKS and YYEKEE (reference sequence). The CDR3 DNA is TGTGCCAGCAGCCAATCCCCGGGACTAGCCTACGAGCAGTACTTC. Amino acid sequence: CASSQSPGLAYEQYF.

The chain links TRBV5-1 to TRBJ2-5; 12 bases are shared with TRBD2. Germline assignment: CDR1 SGHRS and CDR2 YFSETQ. This CDR3 has 15 residues. The ends lost 3 bases at V and 2 bases at J; junction bases unmatched: 2. Here the CDR3 reads CASSSGTSGQETQYF. CDR3 DNA sequence: TGCGCCAGCAGCTCCGGGACTAGCGGGCAAGAGACCCAGTACTTC.

The chain has TRBV28 and TRBJ2-5; TRBD2 matches at 11 bases. The CDR3 loop spans 16 amino acids. CDR1 is MDHEN, CDR2 SYDVKM, per germline. V shed 8 bases, J shed 5 bases, and the junction held 13 bases outside the gene matches. This chain's CDR3 is CASFPNIAGGGETQYF. The CDR3 nucleotides read TGTGCCAGCTTCCCAAATATAGCGGGAGGGGGGGAGACCCAGTACTTC. The full variable domain, in which reference TRBV28 and TRBJ2-5 provide the parts outside the CDR3, is DVKVTQSSRYLVKRTGEKVFLECVQDMDHENMFWYRQDPGLGLRLIYFSYDVKMKEKGDIPEGYSVSREKKERFSLILESASTNQTSMYLCASFPNIAGGGETQYFGPGTRLLVL.

The DNA of the CDR3 is TGTGCCAGCAATTACAGGGCTGGGGAGCTGTTTTTT. This translates into CASNYRAGELFF. The rearrangement joins TRBV2 to TRBJ2-2; weak D call: TRBD1 (6 bases). This CDR3 is 12 amino acids long. The V end was cut by 7 bases, the J end by 8 bases, with 11 bases between. Per the germline V gene, CDR1 is SNHLY and CDR2 is FYNNEI.

The chain links TRBV27 to TRBJ2-3; D remains ambiguous. Germline-derived CDR1 and CDR2 are MNHEY and SMNVEV (reference sequence). The CDR3 length is 13 residues. The germline V and J ends were trimmed by 6 bases and 8 bases, with 15 bases remaining between them. The CDR3 bases are TGTGCCAGCAGCCCCCTCGGTGTTGCTACGCAGTATTTT. This gives the protein CASSPLGVATQYF.

The rearrangement joins TRBV28 to TRBJ1-5; tentatively, D is TRBD1 (6 bases). Germline-derived CDR1 and CDR2 are MDHEN and SYDVKM. The length of the CDR3 is 17 residues. The V and J ends lost 5 bases and 3 bases respectively, with 20 bases between them. CDR3 coding DNA: TGTGCCAGCAGTCCCTCGGGCAGGGGCCGTTCCAATCAGCCCCAGCATTTT. It encodes CASSPSGRGRSNQPQHF.

This clone has just a few counts. The chain has TRBV5-4 and TRBJ1-6; 8 bases fit TRBD1. CDR3 length equals 14 residues. Germline V gives CDR1 SGHNT, CDR2 YYREEE (reference sequence). V was pared by 4 bases and J by 6 bases, with 3 bases of the junction left unmatched. The CDR3 reads CASSADRGNSPLHF. The CDR3 DNA follows: TGTGCCAGCAGCGCCGACAGGGGTAATTCACCCCTCCACTTT.

The rearrangement uses TRBV7-2 and TRBJ1-1; TRBD1 agrees at 7 bases. Germline V CDR1 and CDR2: SGHTA, FQGNSA. Trimming removed 5 bases from V and 1 base from J; junction bases left unmatched: 7. The CDR3 has 15 residues. The DNA for the CDR3 is TGTGCCAGCAGCATCGGGACAGCGGAGAACACTGAAGCTTTCTTT. Protein product: CASSIGTAENTEAFF.

This clone came up once. The gene calls are TRBV7-6 and TRBJ2-7; 7 nucleotides agree with TRBD1. The CDR3 totals 15 residues. Germline loops: CDR1 SGHVS, CDR2 FNYEAQ. The ends lost 1 base at V and 3 bases at J; junction bases unmatched: 6. This chain's CDR3 is CASSLGGQGVYEQYF. For the CDR3, the DNA is TGTGCCAGCAGCTTAGGTGGGCAGGGGGTCTACGAGCAGTACTTC.

The chain employs TRBV9 and TRBJ2-1; possible D gene TRBD1, 5 bases. The germline V and J ends were trimmed by 0 bases and 9 bases, with 10 bases remaining between them. The CDR3 has 13 amino acids. From germline, CDR1 is SGDLS and CDR2 YYNGEE. CDR3 in amino acids: CASSVGGVTEQFF. Here the CDR3 DNA reads TGTGCCAGCAGCGTAGGGGGCGTAACTGAGCAGTTCTTC.

The rearrangement joins TRBV7-6 to TRBJ2-1; D is possibly TRBD1 (5 bases). With 6 bases removed from V and 0 bases from J, the gap between germline ends came to 15 bases. The CDR3 covers 16 residues. Germline loops: CDR1 SGHVS, CDR2 FNYEAQ. The CDR3 DNA reads TGTGCCAGCAGACAACAGGTGTCGAGCTCCTACAATGAGCAGTTCTTC. Translated, it gives CASRQQVSSSYNEQFF.

This chain links TRBV7-2 with TRBJ2-3, with 7 nucleotides matching TRBD2. Looked up from germline, CDR1 is SGHTA and CDR2 is FQGNSA. V lost 5 bases to trimming and J lost 0 bases; unmatched junction nucleotides: 5. The CDR3 has 15 amino acids. CDR3 region: CASSLGTTSTDTQYF. The CDR3 region has the DNA TGTGCCAGCAGCCTTGGGACTACTAGCACAGATACGCAGTATTTT.

The chain employs TRBV4-3 and TRBJ2-2, with TRBD1 identical over 9 bases. There are 16 residues in the CDR3. Germline CDR1 is LGHNA and CDR2 is YSLEER. The J segment lost 5 bases and the V segment lost 3 bases, leaving 7 bases of the junction unmatched. For the CDR3, the DNA is TGCGCCAGCAGCCAGGGGGGACAGGGCCAAACCGGGGAGCTGTTTTTT. This gives the protein CASSQGGQGQTGELFF.